The following is a T cell receptor beta chain sequence with its context. This record belongs to a study of blood T cell repertoires in COVID-19. Sequencing was performed with immunoSEQ multiplex PCR; in TCRdb, only in-frame clones are kept and a portion is missing. The sample holds some 100,000 clones, 86% seen once. The specimen was peripheral blood. This receptor was identified in a man aged 45-65 years with acute or convalescent COVID-19.

The CDR3 spells CASSRRTGEVQETQYF. The CDR3 nucleotides are TGCGCCAGCAGCAGGAGGACAGGGGAGGTCCAAGAGACCCAGTACTTC. The V call is TRBV5-1, the J call TRBJ2-5, with 9 positions matching TRBD1. Germline values: CDR1 SGHRS, CDR2 YFSETQ. With 4 bases clipped from V and 1 base from J, the junction kept 8 bases outside the gene matches. This CDR3 is built from 16 residues.